The 6 T cell receptor beta chains in this list originate from one sample, sequenced in a study of OX40 agonist ivuxolimab in advanced cancers. Repertoires were generated with immunoSEQ multiplex PCR, while TCRdb's copy carries only in-frame clones and drops some. The sample holds about 51,000 clones, over 75% seen once. The sequencing here drew on CD4+ or CD8+ T cells sorted from blood, taken in a trial of the OX40 agonist ivuxolimab. These receptors were taken from an adult with an advanced solid tumor such as melanoma, head and neck, liver or kidney cancer.

V is TRBV5-4 and J is TRBJ1-1; TRBD1 is a possible D gene (5 bases). The germline V gene encodes CDR1 SGHNT and CDR2 YYREEE (reference sequence). The V and J ends lost 4 bases and 3 bases respectively, with 22 bases between them. This CDR3 has 17 residues. CDR3 sequence: CASSRGGVSGRDTEAFF. CDR3 DNA: TGTGCCAGCAGCCGGGGCGGGGTATCGGGTAGAGACACTGAAGCTTTCTTT.

The rearrangement links TRBV5-1 to TRBJ2-2, with 11 bases lining up with TRBD2. The CDR3 has 15 amino acids. CDR1 and CDR2 (germline): SGHRS, YFSETQ. Trimming at V came to 4 bases and at J to 5 bases, leaving 4 bases not matched to a gene. The CDR3 loop reads CASSQTSGRTGELFF. CDR3 coding DNA: TGCGCCAGCAGCCAAACTAGCGGGAGAACCGGGGAGCTGTTTTTT.

The V and J genes are TRBV5-6 and TRBJ2-7; D could derive from TRBD1 or TRBD2 (5 bases each). Trimming took off 4 bases at V and 2 bases at J, with 10 bases between the two ends. Germline loops: CDR1 SGHDT, CDR2 YYEEEE. This CDR3 comprises 13 residues. CDR3 residues: CASSGGRTYEQYF. The CDR3 DNA reads TGTGCCAGCAGCGGGGGACGAACCTACGAGCAGTACTTC.

J is TRBJ1-2 and V is TRBV28, with 9 bases that match TRBD1. The V and J ends lost 5 bases and 6 bases, in that order; junction bases with no gene match: 4. Germline CDR1 MDHEN, CDR2 SYDVKM. The CDR3 consists of 13 residues. The CDR3 region is CASSIRQGDGYTF. For the CDR3, the DNA is TGTGCCAGCAGTATCCGACAGGGGGATGGCTACACCTTC.

V usage is TRBV5-1 and J usage is TRBJ2-3, with a possible D match to TRBD2 (5 bases). The germline V gene has CDR1 SGHRS and CDR2 YFSETQ. V was clipped by 4 bases and J by 0 bases, with 9 bases between them. CDR3 length equals 14 residues. CDR3 amino acids: CASSTTSSTDTQYF. CDR3 DNA sequence: TGCGCCAGCAGCACTACTAGTAGCACAGATACGCAGTATTTT.

This clone came up once. The CDR3 DNA is TGTGCCACCCGACCCTGGCGGGAGGGCCACGAGCAGTACTTC. Protein product: CATRPWREGHEQYF. This chain connects TRBV6-5 to TRBJ2-7, with TRBD2 identical over 9 bases. CDR1 is MNHEY, CDR2 SVGAGI, per germline. Trimming removed 10 bases from V and 5 bases from J; junction bases left unmatched: 12. The CDR3 consists of 14 residues.